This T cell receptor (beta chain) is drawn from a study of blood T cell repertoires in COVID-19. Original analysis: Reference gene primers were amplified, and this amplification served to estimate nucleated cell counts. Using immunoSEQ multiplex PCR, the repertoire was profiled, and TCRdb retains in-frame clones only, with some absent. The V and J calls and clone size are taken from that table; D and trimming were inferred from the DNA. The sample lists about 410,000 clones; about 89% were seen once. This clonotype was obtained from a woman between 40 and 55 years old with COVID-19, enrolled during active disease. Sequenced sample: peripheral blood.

CDR3 nucleotide sequence: TGTGCCAGCAGCCCTTTGGGCCTCGGCAGTGACTATGGCTACACCTTC. Its translation: CASSPLGLGSDYGYTF. The chain combines TRBV7-2 with TRBJ1-2, with D hard to call. CDR1 and CDR2 (germline): SGHTA, FQGNSA. This CDR3 is built from 16 residues. Trimming took off 5 bases at V and 3 bases at J, with 19 bases between the two ends.